These 17 T cell receptor beta chains were sequenced from one sample in a study of blood T cell repertoires in COVID-19. Produced via immunoSEQ multiplex PCR; TCRdb's table is partial and in-frame only. Among around 700,000 clones listed, about 90% were seen once. The sample comprised peripheral blood. Source of these receptors: a woman aged 18-29 years with acute or convalescent COVID-19.

This chain uses TRBV6-2 or TRBV6-3 with TRBJ2-3, with TRBD2 matching 9 bases. The V segment lost 2 bases and the J segment 3 bases; nucleotides outside the gene matches: 6. This CDR3 has 16 amino acids. Germline lookup yields CDR1 MNHEY and CDR2 SVGEGT. DNA of the CDR3: TGTGCCAGCAGTTACAGTAGCGGGGGTGTTACAGATACGCAGTATTTT. Its protein product is CASSYSSGGVTDTQYF.

The rearrangement links TRBV7-2 to TRBJ2-1, with D possibly TRBD2 on 5 matching bases. The CDR3 is made up of 13 amino acids. V shed 2 bases and J shed 8 bases, with 10 bases lying between them. In germline, CDR1 is SGHTA, CDR2 FQGNSA. In DNA, the CDR3 is TGTGCCAGCAGCTTATGGCTAGCCTATGAGCAGTTCTTC. Its protein product is CASSLWLAYEQFF.

This clone appeared once. J is TRBJ1-2 and V is TRBV24-1, with 11 bases identical to TRBD1. The CDR3 loop spans 15 amino acids. Germline-derived CDR1 and CDR2 are KGHDR and SFDVKD. V lost 4 bases and J lost 4; bases outside the gene matches: 4. The DNA of the CDR3 is TGTGCCACCAGTGACCGGACAGGGGGCTTCTATGGCTACACCTTC. This gives the protein CATSDRTGGFYGYTF.

The chain joins TRBV19 to TRBJ2-6; D is unclear. V was cut by 0 bases and J by 0 bases, with 9 bases left in between. The germline CDR1 and CDR2 sequences are LNHDA and SQIVND (reference sequence). The CDR3 is made up of 17 amino acids. CDR3 loop: CASSIEAGSSGANVLTF. CDR3 sequence (DNA): TGTGCCAGTAGTATAGAGGCAGGCAGCTCTGGGGCCAACGTCCTGACTTTC.

Points on this clone: Different DNA sequences within this sample yield the same CDR3. The V gene is TRBV12-3 or TRBV12-4, the J gene TRBJ2-7; no clear D. CDR3 length equals 12 residues. V lost 5 bases to trimming and J lost 0 bases, with 5 bases between them. The CDR3 coding sequence is TGTGCCAGCAGTCTAACCTCCTACGAGCAGTACTTC. Residues: CASSLTSYEQYF.

The chain couples TRBV6-1 to TRBJ1-4; 7 nucleotides line up with TRBD1. The germline CDR1 and CDR2 sequences are MNHNS and SASEGT. This CDR3 has 14 residues. V shed 2 bases, J shed 8 bases, and the junction held 5 bases outside the gene matches. The CDR3 region is CASSEPRGEEKLFF. The CDR3 DNA reads TGTGCCAGCAGTGAACCCAGGGGGGAAGAAAAACTGTTTTTT.

As concerns this clone: The same CDR3 can be traced to other DNA sequences in this sample. This chain links TRBV9 with TRBJ1-2, with TRBD1 matching over 7 bases. The CDR3 length is 15 residues. V lost 4 bases and J lost 5; bases outside the gene matches: 11. Germline V lookup: CDR1 SGDLS, CDR2 YYNGEE. CDR3 amino acids: CASSPTTGLGYGYTF. CDR3 bases: TGTGCCAGCAGCCCAACGACAGGGCTGGGGTATGGCTACACCTTC.

This clone was counted once. This chain uses TRBV3-1 (or the pseudogene TRBV3-2) with TRBJ2-2; a weak D match, TRBD2 (7 bases). The ends were cut back, 1 base at V and 5 bases at J, with 14 bases in the middle. The CDR3 runs to 16 residues. Germline CDR1 reads LGHDT; CDR2 reads YNNKEL (reference sequence). CDR3 sequence (DNA): TGTGCCAGCAGCCAAGTGGGGGGGCCGGGAACCGGGGAGCTGTTTTTT. This gives the protein CASSQVGGPGTGELFF.

The genes are TRBV7-6 and TRBJ1-2; the match to TRBD1 covers 7 bases. The junction had 8 bases not matched to a gene; V was cut back by 4 bases and J by 6 bases. The germline CDR1 and CDR2 sequences are SGHVS and FNYEAQ. This CDR3 comprises 14 residues. The CDR3: CASSSQGDVDGYTF. Written as DNA, the CDR3 is TGTGCCAGCAGCTCCCAGGGGGACGTCGATGGCTACACCTTC.

V is TRBV24-1 and J is TRBJ1-4; 9 bases are a match to TRBD1. Per germline, CDR1 KGHDR and CDR2 SFDVKD. The V and J ends lost 3 bases and 9 bases, in that order; junction bases with no gene match: 4. The CDR3 has 14 amino acids. Written as DNA, the CDR3 is TGTGCCACCAGTGATCGGGACAGGGATCAAAAACTGTTTTTT. Translating it yields CATSDRDRDQKLFF.

This chain connects TRBV12-5 to TRBJ1-3, with D hard to call. The CDR3 runs 17 residues. Trimming shortened V by 3 bases and J by 0 bases, and 15 bases separated the two germline ends. Germline V lookup: CDR1 LGHNT, CDR2 FRNRAP. CDR3 protein: CASGLAPGVLSGNTIYF. DNA for the CDR3: TGTGCTAGTGGTTTAGCCCCCGGGGTTCTCTCTGGAAACACCATATATTTT. Full variable domain (outside the CDR3, taken from reference TRBV12-5 and TRBJ1-3): DARVTQTPRHKVTEMGQEVTMRCQPILGHNTVFWYRQTMMQGLELLAYFRNRAPLDDSGMPKDRFSAEMPDATLATLKIQPSEPRDSAVYFCASGLAPGVLSGNTIYFGEGSWLTVV.

The chain uses TRBV7-9 and TRBJ1-1, with no clear D. The germline gives CDR1 SEHNR, CDR2 FQNEAQ (reference sequence). V was shortened by 6 bases and J by 0 bases, with 5 bases between the two germline ends. This CDR3 contains 12 residues. Here the CDR3 reads CASSPMNTEAFF. The DNA of the CDR3 is TGTGCCAGCAGTCCTATGAACACTGAAGCTTTCTTT.

The chain carries TRBV19 and TRBJ1-2; D remains unclear. Trimming pared 5 bases from V and 4 bases from J, leaving 17 bases between. Per germline, CDR1 LNHDA and CDR2 SQIVND (reference sequence). This CDR3 comprises 15 residues. The CDR3 coding sequence is TGTGCCAGTAGTCCCTCGTGGGCAACCTTCTATGGCTACACCTTC. Protein sequence: CASSPSWATFYGYTF.

This clone was found a few times. CDR3 DNA sequence: TGTGCCGCTTCACAGGCTAGCACAGATACGCAGTATTTT. Encoded protein: CAASQASTDTQYF. This chain connects TRBV24-1 to TRBJ2-3, with D tentatively TRBD1 (5 bases). The CDR3 totals 13 residues. Trimming took off 12 bases at V and 0 bases at J, with 12 bases between the two ends. The germline V gene encodes CDR1 KGHDR and CDR2 SFDVKD.

This clone was found once. The chain is built from TRBV7-9 and TRBJ2-7, with a tentative D call TRBD1 (6 bases). V lost 4 bases and J lost 1, with 14 bases in between. Germline V gene sequence: CDR1 SEHNR, CDR2 FQNEAQ (reference sequence). CDR3 size: 15 residues. In nucleotides, the CDR3 is TGTGCCAGCAGCTCGCCGCACAGGGTGTCCTACGAGCAGTACTTC. Protein product: CASSSPHRVSYEQYF. The variable domain in full, completed from reference TRBV7-9 and TRBJ2-7, reads DTGVSQNPRHKITKRGQNVTFRCDPISEHNRLYWYRQTLGQGPEFLTYFQNEAQLEKSRLLSDRFSAERPKGSFSTLEIQRTEQGDSAMYLCASSSPHRVSYEQYFGPGTRLTVT.

This sequence joins TRBV3-1 (or the pseudogene TRBV3-2) and TRBJ2-5; D unresolved. Germline CDR1 reads LGHDT; CDR2 reads YNNKEL (reference sequence). Trimming cost V 1 base and J 5 bases, with 11 bases left between them. CDR3 length: 14 residues. The DNA of the CDR3 is TGTGCCAGCAGCCAAGTTTACAGAATGGAGACCCAGTACTTC. This codes for CASSQVYRMETQYF.

The chain is built from TRBV3-1 (or the pseudogene TRBV3-2) and TRBJ2-3; 8 nucleotides agree with TRBD2. The CDR3 is 15 residues long. Unmatched junction bases numbered 4, after V lost 4 bases and J lost 1 base. From germline, CDR1 is LGHDT and CDR2 YNNKEL (reference sequence). As DNA, the CDR3 is TGTGCCAGCAGCCGAGCGGGGGAGGGCACAGATACGCAGTATTTT. Translating gives CASSRAGEGTDTQYF.